The entry below describes one T cell receptor beta chain. This may be a read error: a much more frequent sequence differs by one nucleotide. This sample is drawn from a study of tumor-infiltrating lymphocytes in primary liver carcinoma. The CDR3 is 15 amino acids. Trimming cost V 4 bases and J 6 bases; bases outside gene matches: 7. CDR1 and CDR2 from the germline V gene are LGHNA and YSLEER. Total RNA amounting to 450 to 500 ng was the source from which TCR beta cDNA was made with a constant-region primer. Each TCR beta library was derived from three nested multiplex PCR rounds that employed slightly modified ARM-PCR. PCR rounds one and two used TRBV1-TRBV30 forward primers with a C-beta reverse primer for around 9 cycles each. TCRdb re-called the multiplex PCR reads through MiXCR, storing one row per CDR3 protein. The sample comprises just over 300,000 distinct CDR3 sequences, more than 55% of which are singletons, and approximately 15% rests with the top ten.

Germline DNA was extracted alongside blood RNA, which was obtained from unsorted whole blood. The receptor comes from a woman younger than 45 with primary liver carcinoma and hepatitis B virus infection. The sequenced sample consisted of peripheral blood. The chain has TRBV4-3 and TRBJ1-2; 11 nucleotides match TRBD1. The CDR3 nucleotides read TGCGCCAGCAGCCTCGGACAGGGGGCCAACCATGGCTACACCTTC. Protein product: CASSLGQGANHGYTF.